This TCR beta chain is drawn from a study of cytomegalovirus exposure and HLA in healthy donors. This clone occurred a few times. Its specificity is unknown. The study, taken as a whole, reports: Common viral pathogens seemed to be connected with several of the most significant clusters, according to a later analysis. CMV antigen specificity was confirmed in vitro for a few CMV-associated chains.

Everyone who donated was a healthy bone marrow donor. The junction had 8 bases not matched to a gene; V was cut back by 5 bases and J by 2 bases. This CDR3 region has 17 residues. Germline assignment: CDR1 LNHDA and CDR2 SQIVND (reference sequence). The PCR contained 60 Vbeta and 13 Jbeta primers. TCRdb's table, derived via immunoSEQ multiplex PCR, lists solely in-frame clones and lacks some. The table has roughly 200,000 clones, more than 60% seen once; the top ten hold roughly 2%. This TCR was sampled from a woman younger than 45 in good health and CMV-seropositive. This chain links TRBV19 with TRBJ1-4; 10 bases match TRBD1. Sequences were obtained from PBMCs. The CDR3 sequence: CASSPGDRGRTNEKLFF. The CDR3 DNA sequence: TGTGCCAGTAGTCCCGGGGACAGGGGCAGGACTAATGAAAAACTGTTTTTT.